This T cell receptor (beta chain) was identified in a study of cytomegalovirus exposure and HLA in healthy donors. Study observations and caveats: It was 150 to 200 TCR beta chains that were listed as cytomegalovirus-associated. CMV serostatus was the sole immune exposure data available.

The donors gave bone marrow, and they were healthy. On this clone itself: What it binds is unknown.

Primers included in the PCR were 60 Vbeta and 13 Jbeta primers. Only in-frame clones appear in the TCRdb table, and some are missing; sequencing was by immunoSEQ multiplex PCR. The table lists 95,000 to 150,000 clones, with about 2.7% in the top ten. The specimen was PBMCs. The sequence came from a man in his thirties or forties in good health and CMV-seronegative.

CDR3 sequence: CATAGTGDGYTF. CDR3 nucleotide sequence: TGTGCCACCGCCGGGACAGGGGATGGCTACACCTTC. The chain recombines TRBV2 with TRBJ1-2, with 10 bases fitting TRBD1. Per the germline V gene, CDR1 is SNHLY and CDR2 is FYNNEI. V shed 10 bases and J 6 bases; nucleotides not matched to a gene: 5. There are 12 residues in the CDR3.